Listed here is a single T cell receptor (beta chain). Its antigen remains unknown. This table comes from immunoSEQ multiplex PCR, and its TCRdb copy is limited to in-frame clones, with some not included. The table lists about 61,000 clones, approximately 77% of them singletons. The sample originates from a study of OX40 agonist ivuxolimab in advanced cancers. The CDR3 extends over 16 amino acids. Trimming took 3 bases from V and 0 from J; bases not matched to a gene: 5. The germline V gene encodes CDR1 LNHDA and CDR2 SQIVND (reference sequence). Study-wide points: Normalized T-cell clonal expansion was also low in some nonresponders.

This material consisted of CD4+ or CD8+ T cells sorted from blood, taken in a trial of the OX40 agonist ivuxolimab. The receptor was isolated from an adult with an advanced solid tumor such as melanoma, head and neck, liver or kidney cancer. This chain uses TRBV19 with TRBJ2-1; 7 nucleotides align to TRBD2. CDR3 in amino acids: CASSMGGRASYNEQFF. The CDR3 nucleotides read TGTGCCAGTAGTATGGGGGGGAGGGCCTCCTACAATGAGCAGTTCTTC.